The rows below give T cell receptor beta chains drawn from one sample of a study of Ad26.COV2.S vaccination and SARS-CoV-2 variants. Using immunoSEQ multiplex PCR, the repertoire was profiled, and TCRdb retains in-frame clones only, with some absent. This table has about 320,000 clones, 90% appearing once. This specimen consisted of peripheral blood, obtained in a trial of Ad26.COV2.S vaccine versus placebo. The source of these receptors is a person aged 18-60 years who received the Ad26.COV2.S COVID-19 vaccine or a placebo. CDR3s leave out the opening cysteine and the closing phenylalanine or tryptophan.

v_call	j_call	cdr3_aa
TRBV27	TRBJ2-7	ASRPIGSPSPYEQY
TRBV7-9	TRBJ1-2	ASRPTRTGEFDGYT
TRBV6-2/TRBV6-3	TRBJ1-2	ASSYYDRVSGYT
TRBV9	TRBJ1-2	ATEGFYGYT
TRBV3-1/TRBV3-2	TRBJ1-1	ASSQEQPGTEAF
TRBV27	TRBJ2-7	ASSPIGQAHTHEQY
TRBV27	TRBJ2-5	ASRRGYPSETQY
TRBV5-4	TRBJ2-1	ASSFYRVNEQF
TRBV24-1	TRBJ1-4	ATSDYGEKLF
TRBV10-3	TRBJ2-1	AISDGLADNEQF
TRBV13	TRBJ1-6	ASSDATGWSSGALH
TRBV11-2	TRBJ2-2	ASAWDRVNTGELF
TRBV6-5	TRBJ1-3	ASSRNQDPGNTIY
TRBV4-1	TRBJ1-2	ASSQDPGNYGYT
TRBV7-2	TRBJ1-1	ASSPPRGRITEAF
TRBV28	TRBJ1-2	ASSKSSLRDRGRGYT
TRBV6-2/TRBV6-3	TRBJ2-7	ASSYRQLTIYEQY
TRBV27	TRBJ2-1	ASSSHNEQF
TRBV5-6	TRBJ2-1	ASSFQGRGYNEQF
TRBV6-2/TRBV6-3	TRBJ2-2	ASSYGTENTGELF
TRBV19	TRBJ2-1	ASSRSGSSHNEQF
TRBV6-2/TRBV6-3	TRBJ2-1	ASSTGSSYNEQF
TRBV2	TRBJ2-5	ASSQAVAGETQY
TRBV6-2/TRBV6-3	TRBJ2-1	ASSYSMDRVNYNEQF
TRBV4-3	TRBJ2-3	ASSRQGRTSGFTDTQY
TRBV7-2	TRBJ1-4	ASSPLSGRGKKLF
TRBV28	TRBJ1-1	ASSLMNTEAF
TRBV15	TRBJ2-2	ATSARTSGRAYSEELF
TRBV24-1	TRBJ2-3	ATSDTRESPGTDTQY